This TCR beta chain was profiled in a study of T cell repertoires in cytomegalovirus infection. About the study: HLA-B-restricted CMV epitopes that are well studied, plus recently identified HLA-C-restricted ones, were used by the study. Public signatures in TCR beta pointed to CMV infection and matching HLA type. Whole-study results and caveats: Of the TCR beta families, the public ones yielded a cumulative frequency that identified carriers of CMV plus the relevant HLA.

In the case of this clonotype: Its antigen is unidentified.

TCRdb itself ran the reads through MiXCR, one entry per CDR3 protein. This table has approximately 600,000 distinct CDR3 sequences, 40% appearing once. This TCR was recovered from a human donor in good health (CMV status not recorded). Some clones in this sample may be carry-over from other donors' samples. The material was cultured PBMCs, obtained from culture after CMV antigen stimulation.

This CDR3 is CSAPLGGPGNTIYF. For the CDR3, the DNA is TGCAGTGCCCCGTTGGGGGGGCCTGGAAACACCATATATTTT. The gene calls are TRBV20-1 and TRBJ1-3; tentatively, D is TRBD1 (6 bases). Per the germline V gene, CDR1 is DFQATT and CDR2 is SNEGSKA (reference sequence). CDR3 size: 14 residues. V shed 6 bases and J shed 2 bases, with 14 bases lying between them.